The sequence of this TCR beta chain was determined in a study of blood T cell repertoires in COVID-19. Study as a whole: Acute and convalescent COVID-19 specimens originated in the United States, Italy and Spain. PBMCs, B-cell-depleted T cells, or T cells provided the cDNA or gDNA that made up the material.

Clones were read by immunoSEQ multiplex PCR, and TCRdb kept only the in-frame ones, dropping some. The profile shows about 55,000 clones, over 75% of them singletons. Germline V lookup: CDR1 ENHRY, CDR2 SYGVKD. Deletions cut 10 bases from V and 6 bases from J, with 13 bases between. The CDR3 totals 12 residues. The sample was peripheral blood. The J gene is TRBJ2-1, the V gene TRBV10-3, with D perhaps matching TRBD2 (5 bases). The clonotype comes from a human donor in a cohort sampled during active COVID-19. The CDR3 is CATALEANEQFF. Written as DNA, the CDR3 is TGTGCCACCGCACTAGAGGCCAATGAGCAGTTCTTC.